These 21 T cell receptor beta chains were all obtained from the same sample, sequenced in a study of T-cell reconstitution after alpha-beta-depleted transplantation in children. No antigen has been assigned to these receptors. Findings and limits, study-wide: Counts and diversity of T cells one year after transplant came mostly from newly produced T cells.

Preparation of the TCRbeta library involved a method that used unique molecular identifiers. TCRdb redid the calling of the PCR reads with MiXCR, one entry per CDR3 protein. The repertoire holds a few hundred thousand distinct CDR3 sequences, with nearly 8% as singletons. Sequencing used peripheral blood, obtained 360 days after TCRalphabeta/CD19-depleted stem cell transplant. The receptors were gathered from a female patient aged 2-10 years who had a stem cell transplant for Fanconi anemia, so the T cells may come from the graft donor.

This clonotype has at least ten counts. This rearrangement joins TRBV28 to TRBJ2-7; 9 nucleotides align to TRBD2. Germline V gene sequence: CDR1 MDHEN, CDR2 SYDVKM. The CDR3 sequence is 15 residues long. The ends lost 6 bases at V and 2 bases at J; junction bases unmatched: 8. The CDR3 loop reads CASRNPGTSTYEQYF. CDR3 DNA: TGTGCCAGCAGGAACCCCGGGACTAGCACCTACGAGCAGTACTTC.

The chain couples TRBV3-1 to TRBJ2-5; D might be TRBD2 (6 bases). The CDR3 length is 15 residues. CDR1 is LGHDT and CDR2 is YNNKEL in the germline V gene (reference sequence). Trimming took 1 base from V and 5 from J, leaving 14 bases between them. The CDR3 DNA is TGTGCCAGCAGCCAAGTTGGATTAGCGGTGGAGACCCAGTACTTC. The encoded protein is CASSQVGLAVETQYF.

This clonotype was seen repeatedly, ten times or more. This chain uses TRBV4-1 with TRBJ2-1; 8 bases are shared with TRBD2. The V segment lost 3 bases and the J segment 2 bases; nucleotides outside the gene matches: 3. The CDR3 extends over 15 amino acids. Per germline, CDR1 MGHRA and CDR2 YSYEKL. The CDR3 spells CASSHRGGTYNEQFF. Here the CDR3 DNA reads TGCGCCAGCAGCCATCGCGGGGGGACCTACAATGAGCAGTTCTTC.

At least ten counts were recorded for this clonotype. This chain connects TRBV20-1 to TRBJ2-2, with TRBD2 matching over 9 bases. Germline lookup yields CDR1 DFQATT and CDR2 SNEGSKA (reference sequence). The CDR3 is 17 residues long. J gave up 1 base and V 5 bases, and 11 bases lay outside the gene matches. CDR3 sequence (DNA): TGCAGTGCTCCTAAGGCCCTAGCGGGGCAGAACACCGGGGAGCTGTTTTTT. This gives the protein CSAPKALAGQNTGELFF.

Many counts were recorded for this clonotype. The chain recombines TRBV10-3 with TRBJ2-2; D is unclear. Per germline, CDR1 ENHRY and CDR2 SYGVKD. CDR3 length equals 11 residues. V was trimmed by 6 bases and J by 5 bases, leaving 4 bases between them. CDR3 DNA sequence: TGTGCCATCAGCGGGACCGGGGAGCTGTTTTTT. Translation gives CAISGTGELFF.

This clonotype occurred a few times. The chain employs TRBV12-3 or TRBV12-4 and TRBJ2-7; 8 positions match TRBD1. The CDR3 has 20 amino acids. The J segment lost 1 base and the V segment lost 1 base, leaving 18 bases of the junction unmatched. The CDR3: CASSLGWSSKRDRQSYEQYF. DNA for the CDR3: TGTGCCAGCAGTTTAGGGTGGTCGTCGAAACGGGACAGGCAGTCCTACGAGCAGTACTTC.

The chain is built from TRBV20-1 and TRBJ1-2; D is ambiguous. The V and J ends lost 8 bases and 3 bases respectively, with 19 bases between them. CDR1 DFQATT and CDR2 SNEGSKA come from the germline V gene (reference sequence). The CDR3 consists of 14 residues. CDR3 coding DNA: TGCAGTCACCATCGGGCAAACGATCACTATGGCTACACCTTC. Residues: CSHHRANDHYGYTF.

As for this clonotype: At one of its ends the junction is not consistent with the germline gene, which may arise from a read error. The chain is built from TRBV10-3 and TRBJ2-1; the D gene could be TRBD1 or TRBD2 (5 bases each). The CDR3 runs to 12 residues. From germline, CDR1 is ENHRY and CDR2 SYGVKD. The CDR3 reads CAIRDGYNEQSF. The CDR3 nucleotides read TGTGCCATCCGGGACGGTTACAATGAGCAGTCCTTC.

The rearrangement joins TRBV9 to TRBJ1-1; D gene ambiguous. Germline V lookup: CDR1 SGDLS, CDR2 YYNGEE. The CDR3 has 14 residues. Trimming took off 0 bases at V and 4 bases at J, with 10 bases between the two ends. This CDR3 reads CASSVDRTGTEAFF. CDR3 nucleotides: TGTGCCAGCAGCGTAGACCGTACCGGCACTGAAGCTTTCTTT.

This clonotype occurred many times. The chain couples TRBV11-3 to TRBJ2-1; 13 nucleotides agree with TRBD2. The CDR3 is 22 residues long. With 1 base clipped from V and 4 bases from J, the junction kept 19 bases outside the gene matches. Germline CDR1 and CDR2: SGHNT and YENEEA. The chain's CDR3 is CASSLGPDLGLAGWPDYNEQFF. For the CDR3, the DNA is TGTGCCAGCAGCTTAGGCCCGGACTTGGGACTAGCGGGATGGCCTGATTACAATGAGCAGTTCTTC.

A few counts support this clonotype. The gene calls are TRBV11-2 and TRBJ1-5; D gene unclear. Per the germline V gene, CDR1 is SGHAT and CDR2 is FQNNGV. The CDR3 runs to 13 residues. V lost 0 bases, J lost 8 bases, and 8 bases lay in between. The chain's CDR3 is CASSLDLSEPQHF. The CDR3 DNA reads as TGTGCCAGCAGCTTAGATCTATCGGAGCCCCAGCATTTT.

This clonotype occurred many times. This chain connects TRBV6-5 to TRBJ2-2; no definite D call. CDR3 length: 16 amino acids. CDR1 is MNHEY, CDR2 SVGAGI, per germline. V was cut by 0 bases and J by 1 base, with 9 bases left in between. This CDR3 is CASSYSMRRNTGELFF. As DNA, the CDR3 is TGTGCCAGCAGTTACTCGATGCGAAGGAACACCGGGGAGCTGTTTTTT.

This clonotype was detected many times. The chain carries TRBV28 and TRBJ2-2; tentative D call: TRBD2 (6 bases). This CDR3 has 15 amino acids. The ends were cut back, 8 bases at V and 5 bases at J, with 18 bases in the middle. The V gene's germline CDR1 is MDHEN and CDR2 SYDVKM. The CDR3 here is CASLMGGERTGELFF. As DNA, the CDR3 is TGTGCCAGCCTAATGGGGGGAGAGCGGACCGGGGAGCTGTTTTTT.

V gene TRBV12-3 or TRBV12-4 combines with J gene TRBJ1-5; D might be TRBD1 (6 bases). The CDR3 contains 17 residues. The ends were cut back, 0 bases at V and 2 bases at J, with 14 bases in the middle. The CDR3 region has the DNA TGTGCCAGCAGTTTAGCCCCTCCCGGGACACGCAATCAGCCCCAGCATTTT. It specifies CASSLAPPGTRNQPQHF.

This clonotype came up many times. The chain recombines TRBV12-3 or TRBV12-4 with TRBJ2-3; a weak D match, TRBD2 (6 bases). V lost 6 bases, J lost 6 bases, and 19 bases lay in between. This CDR3 is 15 amino acids long. CDR3 in amino acids: CASSATPLATDTQYF. DNA for the CDR3: TGTGCCAGCAGCGCGACCCCACTAGCTACTGATACGCAGTATTTT.

This clonotype was detected a few times. CDR3 residues: CASSLDPGTGTGELFF. For the CDR3, the DNA is TGTGCCAGCAGCTTAGATCCCGGGACTGGCACCGGGGAGCTGTTTTTT. The V call is TRBV11-3, the J call TRBJ2-2, with a weak D call TRBD2 (6 bases). Germline loops: CDR1 SGHNT, CDR2 YENEEA. The CDR3 is 16 amino acids. V lost 0 bases, J lost 4 bases, and 12 bases lay in between.

This clonotype was counted many times. This sequence joins TRBV9 and TRBJ2-7; 7 nucleotides line up with TRBD1. The CDR3 spans 15 residues. Trimming at V came to 3 bases and at J to 3 bases, leaving 9 bases not matched to a gene. Germline lookup yields CDR1 SGDLS and CDR2 YYNGEE. The CDR3 DNA sequence: TGTGCCAGCAGCGCAGGGGGTTTGAACCGCTACGAGCAGTACTTC. Translation: CASSAGGLNRYEQYF.

The rearrangement uses TRBV27 and TRBJ2-3, with D uncertain. This CDR3 spans 14 amino acids. Germline V gene data show CDR1 as MNHEY and CDR2 as SMNVEV (reference sequence). V was trimmed by 6 bases and J by 2 bases, leaving 12 bases between them. CDR3 sequence: CASSAELYTDTQYF. CDR3 nucleotide sequence: TGTGCCAGCAGCGCCGAATTATACACAGATACGCAGTATTTT.

This clonotype was seen repeatedly, ten times or more. The chain couples TRBV9 to TRBJ2-7; TRBD2 matches 9 bases. CDR3 length equals 13 residues. With V trimmed by 0 bases and J by 7 bases, 2 bases remained unmatched. The germline V gene encodes CDR1 SGDLS and CDR2 YYNGEE. The CDR3 DNA reads TGTGCCAGCAGCGTAGGGCTAGCGGGGGAGCAGTACGTC. It codes for CASSVGLAGEQYV.

This clonotype showed up many times. This rearrangement joins TRBV18 to TRBJ2-1; D may correspond to TRBD1 or TRBD2 (5 bases each). CDR3 length: 15 residues. Trimming stripped 8 bases from V and 0 bases from J, with 14 bases between. Germline V gene data show CDR1 as KGHSH and CDR2 as LQKENI. The CDR3 DNA follows: TGTGCCAGCAGCCCACGGGGCAGCTCCTACAATGAGCAGTTCTTC. This gives the protein CASSPRGSSYNEQFF.

Ten or more counts support this clonotype. The chain recombines TRBV5-1 with TRBJ1-2; TRBD1 aligns across 7 bases. Per the germline V gene, CDR1 is SGHRS and CDR2 is YFSETQ. The CDR3 extends over 15 amino acids. The ends lost 4 bases at V and 0 bases at J; junction bases unmatched: 6. The CDR3: CASSPRGQANYGYTF. CDR3 in DNA: TGCGCCAGCAGCCCCCGCGGACAGGCTAACTATGGCTACACCTTC.